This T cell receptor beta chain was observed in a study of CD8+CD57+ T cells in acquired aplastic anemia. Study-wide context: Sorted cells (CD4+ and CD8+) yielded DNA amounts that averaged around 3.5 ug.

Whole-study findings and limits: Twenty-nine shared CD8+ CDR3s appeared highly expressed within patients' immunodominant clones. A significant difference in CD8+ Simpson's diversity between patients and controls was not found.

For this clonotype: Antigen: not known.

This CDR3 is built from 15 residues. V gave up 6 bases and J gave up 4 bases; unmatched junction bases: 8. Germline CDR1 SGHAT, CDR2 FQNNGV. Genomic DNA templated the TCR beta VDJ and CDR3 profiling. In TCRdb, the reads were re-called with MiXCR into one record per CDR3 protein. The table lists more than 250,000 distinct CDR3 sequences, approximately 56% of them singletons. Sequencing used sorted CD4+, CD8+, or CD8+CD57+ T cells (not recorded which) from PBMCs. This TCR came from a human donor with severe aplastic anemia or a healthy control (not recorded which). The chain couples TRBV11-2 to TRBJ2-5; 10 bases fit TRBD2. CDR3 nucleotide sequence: TGTGCCAGCAGAGAGCTAGCGGGGGAAGGAGAGACCCAGTACTTC. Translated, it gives CASRELAGEGETQYF.